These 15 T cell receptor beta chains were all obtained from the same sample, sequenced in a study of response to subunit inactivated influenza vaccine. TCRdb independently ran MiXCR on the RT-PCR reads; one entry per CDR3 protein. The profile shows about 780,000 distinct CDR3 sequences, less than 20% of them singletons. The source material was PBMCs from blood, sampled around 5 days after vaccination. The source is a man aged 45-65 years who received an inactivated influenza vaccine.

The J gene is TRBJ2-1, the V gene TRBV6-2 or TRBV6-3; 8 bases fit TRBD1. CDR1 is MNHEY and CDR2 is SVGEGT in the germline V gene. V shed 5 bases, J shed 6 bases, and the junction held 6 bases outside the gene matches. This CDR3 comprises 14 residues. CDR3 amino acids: CASSGAGGSNEQFF. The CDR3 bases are TGTGCCAGCAGTGGGGCAGGGGGCTCCAATGAGCAGTTCTTC.

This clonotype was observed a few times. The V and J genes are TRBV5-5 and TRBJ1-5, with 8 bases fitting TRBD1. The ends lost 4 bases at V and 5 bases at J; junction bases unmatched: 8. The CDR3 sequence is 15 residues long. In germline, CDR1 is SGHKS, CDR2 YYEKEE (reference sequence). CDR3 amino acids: CASSRQGNLDQPQHF. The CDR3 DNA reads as TGTGCCAGCAGCCGACAGGGGAACCTGGATCAGCCCCAGCATTTT.

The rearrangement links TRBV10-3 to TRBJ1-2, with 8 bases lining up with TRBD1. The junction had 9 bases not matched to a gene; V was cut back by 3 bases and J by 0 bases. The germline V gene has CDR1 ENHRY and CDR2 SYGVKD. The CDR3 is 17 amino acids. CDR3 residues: CAISEHVGTGTNYGYTF. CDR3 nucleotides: TGTGCCATCAGTGAACACGTCGGGACAGGTACTAACTATGGCTACACCTTC.

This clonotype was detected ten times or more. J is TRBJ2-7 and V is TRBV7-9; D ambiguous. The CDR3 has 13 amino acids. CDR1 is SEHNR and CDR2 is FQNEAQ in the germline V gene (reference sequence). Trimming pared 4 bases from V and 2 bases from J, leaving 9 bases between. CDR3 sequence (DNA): TGTGCCAGCAGCTCCAAAGACACCTACGAGCAGTACTTC. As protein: CASSSKDTYEQYF.

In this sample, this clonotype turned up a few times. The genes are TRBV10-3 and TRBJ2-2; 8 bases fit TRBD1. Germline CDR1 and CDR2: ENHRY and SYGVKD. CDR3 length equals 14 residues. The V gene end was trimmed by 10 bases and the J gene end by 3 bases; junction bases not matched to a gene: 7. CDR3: CATRTGLDTGELFF. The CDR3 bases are TGTGCCACCCGGACAGGGCTGGACACCGGGGAGCTGTTTTTT.

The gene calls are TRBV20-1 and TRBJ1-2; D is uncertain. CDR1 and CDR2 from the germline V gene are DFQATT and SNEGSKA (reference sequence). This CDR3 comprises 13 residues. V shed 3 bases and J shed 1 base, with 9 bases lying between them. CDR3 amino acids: CSASIGYNYGYTF. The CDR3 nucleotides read TGCAGTGCTAGCATAGGATATAACTATGGCTACACCTTC.

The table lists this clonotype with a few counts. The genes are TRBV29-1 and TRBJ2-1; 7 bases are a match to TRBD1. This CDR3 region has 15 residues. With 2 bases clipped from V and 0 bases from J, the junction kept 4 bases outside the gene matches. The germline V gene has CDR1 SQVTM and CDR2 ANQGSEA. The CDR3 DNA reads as TGCAGCGTTGAACCCGGGACAGCCTCCTACAATGAGCAGTTCTTC. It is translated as CSVEPGTASYNEQFF.

CDR3 loop: CASSDWGLAGGWETQYF. CDR3 sequence (DNA): TGTGCCAGCAGTGATTGGGGACTAGCGGGAGGTTGGGAGACCCAGTACTTC. V gene TRBV2 combines with J gene TRBJ2-5; the match to TRBD2 covers 15 bases. Germline CDR1 and CDR2: SNHLY and FYNNEI. CDR3 length: 17 amino acids. J lost 5 bases, V lost 3 bases, and 7 bases had no gene match.

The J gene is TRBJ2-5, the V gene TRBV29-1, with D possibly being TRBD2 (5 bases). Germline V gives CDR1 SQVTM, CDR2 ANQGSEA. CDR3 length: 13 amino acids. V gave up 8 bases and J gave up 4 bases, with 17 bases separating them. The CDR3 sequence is CSFDRGLGETQYF. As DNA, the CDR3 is TGCAGCTTCGATAGAGGGTTAGGAGAGACCCAGTACTTC.

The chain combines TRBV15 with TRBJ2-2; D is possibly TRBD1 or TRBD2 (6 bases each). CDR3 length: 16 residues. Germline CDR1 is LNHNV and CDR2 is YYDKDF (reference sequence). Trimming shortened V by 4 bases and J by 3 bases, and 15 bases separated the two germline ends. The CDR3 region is CATSTRGGLHTGELFF. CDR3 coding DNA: TGTGCCACCAGCACCAGAGGGGGGTTACACACCGGGGAGCTGTTTTTT.

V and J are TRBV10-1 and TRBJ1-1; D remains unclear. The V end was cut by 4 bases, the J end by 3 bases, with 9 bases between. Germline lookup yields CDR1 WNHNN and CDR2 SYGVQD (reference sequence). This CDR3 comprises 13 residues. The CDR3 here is CASSAGSDTEAFF. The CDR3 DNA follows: TGCGCCAGCAGTGCTGGTTCGGACACTGAAGCTTTCTTT.

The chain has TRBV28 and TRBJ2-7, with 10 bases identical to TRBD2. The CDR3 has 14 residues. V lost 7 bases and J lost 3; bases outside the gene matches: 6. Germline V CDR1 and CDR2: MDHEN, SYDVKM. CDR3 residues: CASNRAGGSYEQYF. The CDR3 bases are TGTGCCAGCAATCGAGCGGGAGGGAGCTACGAGCAGTACTTC.

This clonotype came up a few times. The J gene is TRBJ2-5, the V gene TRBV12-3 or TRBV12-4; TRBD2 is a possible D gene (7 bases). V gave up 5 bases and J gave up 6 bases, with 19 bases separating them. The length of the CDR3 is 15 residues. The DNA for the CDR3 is TGTGCCAGCAGTCCCGGTGGGGCCGGGGGGCAGACCCAGTACTTC. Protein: CASSPGGAGGQTQYF.

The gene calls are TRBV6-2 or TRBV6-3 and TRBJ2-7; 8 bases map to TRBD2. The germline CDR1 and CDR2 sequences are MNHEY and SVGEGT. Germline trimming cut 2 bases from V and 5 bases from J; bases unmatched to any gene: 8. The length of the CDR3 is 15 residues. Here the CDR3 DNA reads TGTGCCAGCAGTTACGGGAGCGGGAGTACCAACGAGCAGTACTTC. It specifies CASSYGSGSTNEQYF.

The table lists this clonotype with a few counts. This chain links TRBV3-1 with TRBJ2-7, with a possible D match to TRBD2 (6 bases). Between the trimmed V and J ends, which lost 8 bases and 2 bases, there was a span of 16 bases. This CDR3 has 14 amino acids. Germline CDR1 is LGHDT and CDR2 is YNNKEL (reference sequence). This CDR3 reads CASRRAPMAYEQYF. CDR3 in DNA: TGTGCCAGCCGGAGGGCCCCAATGGCCTACGAGCAGTACTTC.